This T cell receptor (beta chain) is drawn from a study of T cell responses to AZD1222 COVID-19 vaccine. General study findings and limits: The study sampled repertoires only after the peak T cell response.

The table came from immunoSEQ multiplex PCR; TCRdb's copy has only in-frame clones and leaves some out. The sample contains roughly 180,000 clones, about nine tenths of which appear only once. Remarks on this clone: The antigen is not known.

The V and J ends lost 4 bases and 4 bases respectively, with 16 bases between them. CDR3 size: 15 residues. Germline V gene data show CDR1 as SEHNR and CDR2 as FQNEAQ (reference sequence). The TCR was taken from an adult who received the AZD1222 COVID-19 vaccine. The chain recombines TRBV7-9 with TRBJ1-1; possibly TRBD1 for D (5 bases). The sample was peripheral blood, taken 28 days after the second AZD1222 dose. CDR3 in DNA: TGTGCCAGCAGCTCAACGGGGCAGGGTTCCACTGAAGCTTTCTTT. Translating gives CASSSTGQGSTEAFF.